This T cell receptor (beta chain) was recorded in a study of blood T cells in healthy people across ages. Combining a sample-barcoded 5' primer with a J-beta primer mix, a second PCR ran for roughly 7 to 12 cycles. One entry per CDR3 protein, called by TCRdb with MiXCR from the 5' RACE reads. The data show 1 million to 1.2 million distinct CDR3 sequences, approximately 38% seen once. Study observations and caveats: Long-lived donors carried more naive CD4+ cells and greater diversity than aged donors. Because donor CMV status was unknown, expanded clonotype changes were possibly confounded.

V shed 5 bases and J 8 bases; nucleotides not matched to a gene: 13. The germline CDR1 and CDR2 sequences are DFQATT and SNEGSKA (reference sequence). This CDR3 region has 16 residues. Concerning this clonotype itself: Its matching antigen is unknown.

Each of the donors had approximately 10 milliliters of peripheral blood drawn into EDTA-treated Vacutainer tubes. Per sample, extraction of total RNA gave at least 5.5 micrograms in every case. The rearrangement uses TRBV20-1 and TRBJ2-1; 12 positions agree with TRBD2. Sequenced input: blood. This TCR derives from a man aged 18 to 30 in good health. CDR3 bases: TGCAGTGCTGAACAGGCTAGCGGGGGGGCCCACGATGAGCAGTTCTTC. The encoded protein is CSAEQASGGAHDEQFF.